This TCR beta chain was captured by sequencing in a study of blood T cell repertoires in COVID-19. Study-level information: Acute and convalescent COVID-19 specimens originated in the United States, Italy and Spain.

Authors' methods: Using reference gene primer amplification, nucleated cell counts were estimated. The table came from immunoSEQ multiplex PCR; TCRdb's copy has only in-frame clones and leaves some out. The V and J calls and clone size come from that table; D and trimming were worked out from the DNA. The table shows 80,000 or so clones, with more than 60% occurring only once. The CDR3 length is 16 residues. Trimming stripped 7 bases from V and 0 bases from J, with 16 bases between. CDR1 LNHDA and CDR2 SQIVND come from the germline V gene (reference sequence). A few counts support this clone. J is TRBJ1-5 and V is TRBV19, with a tentative D call TRBD1 (5 bases). The source of this sequence is a human donor in a cohort sampled during active COVID-19. Sequencing used peripheral blood. CDR3 sequence reads: CASTSGGGHSNQPQHF. In DNA form, the CDR3 reads TGTGCCAGTACCTCGGGGGGAGGCCATAGCAATCAGCCCCAGCATTTT.